The present T cell receptor (beta chain) was sequenced within a study of T cells in Graves' hyperthyroidism and ophthalmopathy. This clonotype was counted at least ten times. Its specificity is unknown. Overall study findings and caveats: Model-based prediction identified ophthalmopathy a median roughly 6.1 months prior to its onset.

RNA transcripts served as the template for amplifying TCR beta CDR3 regions. A first-round RT-PCR of the TCR CDR3 used the HTBI primer set. TCRdb ran MiXCR on the multiplex PCR reads and lists one entry per CDR3 protein. Seen here are about 700,000 distinct CDR3 sequences, approximately 15% observed once, and the top ten hold about 10%. The CDR3 totals 16 residues. Germline loops: CDR1 SQVTM, CDR2 ANQGSEA. J gave up 4 bases and V 1 base, and 6 bases lay outside the gene matches. Sample: blood. The source of this sequence is a woman aged 18-29 years with Graves' hyperthyroidism. This chain connects TRBV29-1 to TRBJ2-3; 12 bases map to TRBD2. The CDR3 sequence: CSVEGLAGDLADTQYF. CDR3 bases: TGCAGCGTTGAAGGACTAGCGGGAGACCTCGCAGATACGCAGTATTTT.